The 4 T cell receptor beta chains below come from one sample, sequenced in a study of technical replicates of blood from a few donors. Generated by immunoSEQ multiplex PCR, the TCRdb table keeps only in-frame clones and is missing some. The sample has approximately 75,000 clones; almost 96% are singletons. Source material: T cells isolated from PBMCs. All receptors derive from a human donor in good health.

The gene calls are TRBV7-2 and TRBJ1-1; the match to TRBD1 covers 9 bases. CDR3 length: 15 residues. V shed 6 bases, J shed 3 bases, and the junction held 8 bases outside the gene matches. Germline V gene data show CDR1 as SGHTA and CDR2 as FQGNSA. Here the CDR3 reads CASRPGQGKDTEAFF. CDR3 DNA: TGTGCCAGCAGACCAGGACAGGGGAAGGACACTGAAGCTTTCTTT.

The CDR3: CASSTTGEEEKLFF. CDR3 in DNA: TGTGCCAGCAGTACGACAGGGGAGGAGGAAAAACTGTTTTTT. The chain recombines TRBV6-5 with TRBJ1-4, with 8 bases aligning to TRBD1. The CDR3 loop spans 14 amino acids. Trimming took 5 bases from V and 8 from J; bases not matched to a gene: 7. CDR1 is MNHEY and CDR2 is SVGAGI in the germline V gene.

The rearrangement joins TRBV6-5 to TRBJ1-5; unclear D gene. From germline, CDR1 is MNHEY and CDR2 SVGAGI. The CDR3 has 14 amino acids. The germline V and J ends were trimmed by 2 bases and 10 bases, with 15 bases remaining between them. The CDR3 bases are TGTGCCAGCAGTTACGAACGGAGTACCCGACCCCAGCATTTT. Protein: CASSYERSTRPQHF.

The chain is built from TRBV18 and TRBJ1-1; TRBD1 matches at 7 bases. CDR3 length: 15 amino acids. The germline CDR1 and CDR2 sequences are KGHSH and LQKENI. Unmatched junction bases numbered 14, after V lost 6 bases and J lost 7 bases. The CDR3 DNA is TGTGCCAGCTCGTCCTATCAGGGGGACAATCTTGAAGCTTTCTTT. This sequence encodes CASSSYQGDNLEAFF.